The rows below give T cell receptor beta chains drawn from one sample of a study of CD8+CD57+ T cells in acquired aplastic anemia. TCRdb used MiXCR to reprocess the reads, holding one entry per CDR3 protein. Among under 200,000 distinct CDR3 sequences listed, roughly 50% were seen once. Sequencing was carried out using sorted CD4+, CD8+, or CD8+CD57+ T cells (not recorded which) from PBMCs. The receptors derive from a human donor with aplastic anemia. Each CDR3 is given with its conserved first and last residue.

>TRBJ2-7|TRBV11-1
CASSPLPLAGASSYEQYF
>TRBJ1-1|TRBV7-2
CASSWGRGMNTEAFF
>TRBJ2-3|TRBV10-3
CASSHRTGDTQYF
>TRBJ2-3|TRBV13
CASSLGLAGVDTQYF
>TRBJ1-5|TRBV24-1
CATRGGRDQPQHF
>TRBJ2-3|TRBV29-1
CSVPGTGVGDTQYF
>TRBJ1-1|TRBV6-6
CASSPGQTYTEAFF
>TRBJ2-2|TRBV5-5
CASSLLTAMNTGELFF
>TRBJ1-2|TRBV13
CASSLGRDGYTF
>TRBJ2-1|TRBV27
CASSFEEPRNEQFF